This section outlines one T cell receptor (beta chain) sequence together with its context. Its antigen is currently not known. Qualities for individual bases were not recorded, and no much larger clone is one base off. This sample is part of a study of OX40 agonist ivuxolimab in advanced cancers. General notes on the study: The costimulatory receptor OX40 (CD134) was targeted by ivuxolimab, a fully human IgG2 agonistic monoclonal antibody. Intravenous ivuxolimab was administered to patients every 2 weeks at six dose levels: 0.01, 0.1, 0.3, 1.5, 3 and 10 mg/kg. Of the 52 patients in dose escalation, some 20 had hepatocellular carcinoma, some 15 had melanoma, 9 had renal cell carcinoma and 9 had head and neck cancer. The dose-escalation cohort was about 83% male with a mean age of about 54 years, ranging from 23 to 79. Patients were allowed to have had prior anti-PD-1, anti-PD-L1 or anti-CTLA-4 therapy, and approximately 41% of the dose-escalation patients had previously received checkpoint inhibitors. Three dose-escalation patients achieved partial responses, one with hepatocellular carcinoma and two with cutaneous melanoma. Peripheral TCRbeta sequencing aimed to test whether ivuxolimab altered TCR sequence diversity and caused clonal T-cell expansion. The paper reports the monotherapy dose-escalation portion (N of about 56 patients) of the phase I ivuxolimab trial. Findings and caveats that apply to the study as a whole: Partial responders in the 0.1-3.0 mg/kg groups had among the lowest normalized peripheral clonal expansion, especially among CD8+ T cells. The antigen specificity of the clonally expanded peripheral T cells was not determined. After ivuxolimab, more expanded clones were found on average in CD8+ T cells than in CD4+ T cells. Low levels of normalized T-cell clonal expansion were also shown by some nonresponding patients. At doses of 0.1 to 3.0 mg/kg, clonal expansion of both CD4+ and CD8+ blood T cells was observed from baseline to week 6.

Patients with autoimmune disease history or receiving systemic immunosuppression were excluded from the trial. Peripheral blood for TCR sequencing was collected from all dose cohorts at baseline, on cycle 4 day 1, and on cycle 7 day 1. Samples were obtained from an open-label, multicenter, first-in-human phase I dose-escalation trial of ivuxolimab. The trial enrolled adults with locally advanced or metastatic head and neck squamous cell, hepatocellular, melanoma or renal cell carcinoma. CD4+ and CD8+ T cells were sorted separately from peripheral blood before TCR sequencing. Genomic DNA was extracted from sorted cells for sequencing of the TCRbeta CDR3 region. The immunoSEQ Assay was used for sequencing of TCRbeta CDR3 regions. Sourced from immuneACCESS, this table was stored by TCRdb with only in-frame sequences that have V and J called. A share of the clones is absent; for the studies checked, an unresolved V gene accounts for under half, and the remainder has no known explanation. The sample table shows 30,000 to 35,000 clones, and roughly 82% are seen once. The ten largest clonotypes hold 23% of the sample.

From cysteine to phenylalanine, the CDR3 is 14 amino acids long. Just the 42-base CDR3 DNA is kept, in frame starting at base 1. According to the germline V gene (reference sequence), CDR1 reads LNHDA and CDR2 reads SQIVND. At the junction V is shortened by 10 bases and J by 0 bases; bases outside the gene matches: 3. Sequencing used CD4+ or CD8+ T cells sorted from blood, obtained in a trial of the OX40 agonist ivuxolimab. This chain joins TRBV19 to TRBJ2-7, and TRBD2 aligns with 13 junction nucleotides. The source of this sequence is an adult with an advanced solid tumor such as melanoma, head and neck, liver or kidney cancer. The DNA is TGTGCCACCCGGACTAGCGGGAGCTCCTACGAGCAGTACTTC. This sequence encodes CATRTSGSSYEQYF.